This T cell receptor beta chain is from a study of blood T cell repertoires in COVID-19. Study overall: Specimens from acute and convalescent COVID-19 originated in the United States, Italy and Spain. The analysed material was cDNA or gDNA that came from T cells, B-cell-depleted T cells, or PBMCs.

V was cut by 5 bases and J by 4 bases, with 15 bases left in between. This CDR3 spans 15 amino acids. Germline lookup yields CDR1 LNHNV and CDR2 YYDKDF (reference sequence). The data were produced by immunoSEQ multiplex PCR, yet TCRdb's version contains in-frame clones alone and is incomplete. The profile shows about 300,000 clones, about 84% of them singletons. What was sequenced was peripheral blood. The TCR sequence derives from a woman in her 50s with acute or convalescent COVID-19. The V gene is TRBV15, the J gene TRBJ1-5, with D possibly matching TRBD1 (6 bases). The CDR3 DNA sequence: TGTGCCACCAGCGACTACGACAGGACGAATCAGCCCCAGCATTTT. It is translated as CATSDYDRTNQPQHF.